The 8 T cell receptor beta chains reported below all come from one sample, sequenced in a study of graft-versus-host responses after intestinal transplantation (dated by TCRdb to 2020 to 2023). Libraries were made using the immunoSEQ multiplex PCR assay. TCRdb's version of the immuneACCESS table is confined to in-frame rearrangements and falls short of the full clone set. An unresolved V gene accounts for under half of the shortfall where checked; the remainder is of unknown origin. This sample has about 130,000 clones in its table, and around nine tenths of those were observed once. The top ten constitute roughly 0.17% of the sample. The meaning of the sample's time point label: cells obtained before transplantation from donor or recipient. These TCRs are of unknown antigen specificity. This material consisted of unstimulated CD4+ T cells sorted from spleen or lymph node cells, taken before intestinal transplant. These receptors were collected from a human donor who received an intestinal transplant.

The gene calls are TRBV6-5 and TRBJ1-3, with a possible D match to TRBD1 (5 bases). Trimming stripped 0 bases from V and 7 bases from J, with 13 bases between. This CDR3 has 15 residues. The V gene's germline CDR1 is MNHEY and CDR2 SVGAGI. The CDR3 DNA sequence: TGTGCCAGCAGTTACTCCTCGGGGGTGGGGAACACCATATATTTT. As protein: CASSYSSGVGNTIYF.

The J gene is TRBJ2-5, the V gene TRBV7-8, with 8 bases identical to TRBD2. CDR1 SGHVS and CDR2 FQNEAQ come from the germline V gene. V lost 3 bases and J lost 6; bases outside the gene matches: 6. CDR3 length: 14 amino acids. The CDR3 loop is CASSLGSGEKTQYF. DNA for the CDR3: TGTGCCAGCAGCTTGGGTAGCGGGGAAAAGACCCAGTACTTC. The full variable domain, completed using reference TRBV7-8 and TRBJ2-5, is GAGVSQSPRYKVAKRGQDVALRCDPISGHVSLFWYQQALGQGPEFLTYFQNEAQLDKSGLPSDRFFAERPEGSVSTLKIQRTQQEDSAVYLCASSLGSGEKTQYFGPGTRLLVL.

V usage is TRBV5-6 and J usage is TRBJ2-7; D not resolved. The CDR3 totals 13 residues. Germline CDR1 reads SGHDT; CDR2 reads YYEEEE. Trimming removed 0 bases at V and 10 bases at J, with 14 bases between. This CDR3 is CASSLVDVKRQYF. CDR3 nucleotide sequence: TGTGCCAGCAGCTTGGTCGACGTTAAGCGACAGTACTTC.

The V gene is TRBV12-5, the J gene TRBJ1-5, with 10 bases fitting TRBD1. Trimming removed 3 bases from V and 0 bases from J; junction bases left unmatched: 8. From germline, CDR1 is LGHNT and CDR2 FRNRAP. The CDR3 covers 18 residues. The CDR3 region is CASGFGDRGSYSNQPQHF. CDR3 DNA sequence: TGTGCTAGTGGTTTTGGGGACAGGGGATCCTATAGCAATCAGCCCCAGCATTTT.

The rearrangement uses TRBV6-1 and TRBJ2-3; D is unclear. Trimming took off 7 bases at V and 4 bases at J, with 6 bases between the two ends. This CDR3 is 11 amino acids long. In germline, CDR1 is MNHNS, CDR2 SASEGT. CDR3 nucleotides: TGTGCCAGCACGGTTGCAGATACGCAGTATTTT. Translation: CASTVADTQYF.

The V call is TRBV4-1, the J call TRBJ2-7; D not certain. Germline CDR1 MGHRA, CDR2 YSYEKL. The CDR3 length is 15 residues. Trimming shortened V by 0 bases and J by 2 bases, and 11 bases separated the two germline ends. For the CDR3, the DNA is TGCGCCAGCAGCCAAGAAGTGGGATTTCCCTACGAGCAGTACTTC. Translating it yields CASSQEVGFPYEQYF.

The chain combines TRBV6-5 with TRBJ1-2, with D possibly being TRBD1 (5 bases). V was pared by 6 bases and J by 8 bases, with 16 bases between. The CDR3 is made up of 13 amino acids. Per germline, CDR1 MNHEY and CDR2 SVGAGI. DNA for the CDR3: TGTGCCAGCAGAGGCGTGCAGGGTGAGGGCTACACCTTC. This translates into CASRGVQGEGYTF.

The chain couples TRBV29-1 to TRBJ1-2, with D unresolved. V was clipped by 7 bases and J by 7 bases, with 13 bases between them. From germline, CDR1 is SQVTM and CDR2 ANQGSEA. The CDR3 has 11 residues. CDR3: CSAGTGFGYTF. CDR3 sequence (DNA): TGCAGCGCCGGAACCGGGTTTGGCTACACCTTC.